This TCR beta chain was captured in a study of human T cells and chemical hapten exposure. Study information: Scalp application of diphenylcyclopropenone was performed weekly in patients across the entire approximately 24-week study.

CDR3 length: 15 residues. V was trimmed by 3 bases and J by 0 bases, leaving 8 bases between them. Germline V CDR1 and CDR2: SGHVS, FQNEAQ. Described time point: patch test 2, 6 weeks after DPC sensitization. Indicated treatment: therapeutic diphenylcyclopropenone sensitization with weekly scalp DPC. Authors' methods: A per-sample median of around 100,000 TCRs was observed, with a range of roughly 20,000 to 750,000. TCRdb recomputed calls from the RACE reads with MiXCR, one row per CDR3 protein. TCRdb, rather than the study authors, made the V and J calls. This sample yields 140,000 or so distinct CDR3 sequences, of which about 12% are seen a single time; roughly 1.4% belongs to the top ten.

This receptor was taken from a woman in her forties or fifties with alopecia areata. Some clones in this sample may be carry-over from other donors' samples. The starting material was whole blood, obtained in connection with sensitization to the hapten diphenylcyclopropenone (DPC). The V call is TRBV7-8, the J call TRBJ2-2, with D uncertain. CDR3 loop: CASSLGSPNTGELFF. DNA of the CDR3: TGTGCCAGCAGCTTGGGTAGTCCGAACACCGGGGAGCTGTTTTTT. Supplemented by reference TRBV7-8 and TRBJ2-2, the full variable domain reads GAGVSQSPRYKVAKRGQDVALRCDPISGHVSLFWYQQALGQGPEFLTYFQNEAQLDKSGLPSDRFFAERPEGSVSTLKIQRTQQEDSAVYLCASSLGSPNTGELFFGEGSRLTVL.